Listed below are T cell receptor beta chains from one sample, sequenced in a study of blood T cells in healthy people across ages. TCRdb recomputed calls from the 5' RACE reads with MiXCR, one row per CDR3 protein. The sample has fewer than 800,000 distinct CDR3 sequences, around 45% seen once. Material: blood. These receptors all come from a woman in her sixties or seventies in good health. The CDR3 runs from the conserved cysteine through the conserved F or W. D genes are given only for firm matches. Only part of the rows carry a size: once, few, many, or a class if the clone is expanded.

j_call v_call d_call clone_size cdr3_aa cdr3_nt
TRBJ1-5 TRBV4-1 . few CASSQVEQVDNQPQHF TGCGCCAGCAGCCAAGTAGAACAGGTAGACAATCAGCCCCAGCATTTT
TRBJ2-1 TRBV29-1 TRBD2 . CSVVPGGGNEQFF TGCAGCGTTGTCCCCGGGGGGGGCAATGAGCAGTTCTTC
TRBJ2-2 TRBV11-2 . few CASSSRVTGELFF TGTGCCAGCAGCAGCAGGGTTACCGGGGAGCTGTTTTTT
TRBJ1-2 TRBV30 . . CAWSQGNYGYTF TGTGCCTGGAGTCAGGGTAACTATGGCTACACCTTC
TRBJ2-3 TRBV5-1 TRBD2 once CASSNSGEITDTQYF TGCGCCAGCAGCAATAGCGGGGAAATTACAGATACGCAGTATTTT
TRBJ2-7 TRBV7-2 TRBD2 . CASSLTSGRRSSYEQYF TGTGCCAGCAGCTTGACTAGCGGGAGGAGGAGCTCCTACGAGCAGTACTTC
TRBJ1-1 TRBV9 TRBD1 . CASSTPGQMNTEAFF TGTGCCAGCAGCACACCGGGACAGATGAACACTGAAGCTTTCTTT
TRBJ2-3 TRBV18 . . CASSPPVGETQYF TGTGCCAGCTCACCACCAGTCGGGGAGACGCAGTATTTT
TRBJ2-3 TRBV11-2 . . CASSLNRAADTQYF TGTGCCAGCAGCTTGAACAGGGCAGCAGATACGCAGTATTTT
TRBJ2-7 TRBV3-1 . . CATRGWQAYEQYF TGTGCCACCCGCGGCTGGCAGGCCTACGAGCAGTACTTC
TRBJ2-5 TRBV12-5 TRBD1 few CASGPGTEETQYF TGTGCTAGTGGCCCTGGGACAGAAGAGACCCAGTACTTC
TRBJ2-5 TRBV29-1 TRBD2 . CSVGGTSGRAWETQYF TGCAGCGTTGGAGGGACTAGCGGGAGGGCCTGGGAGACCCAGTACTTC
TRBJ2-7 TRBV7-2 TRBD2 . CASSLVVGGNEQYF TGTGCCAGCAGCTTAGTAGTCGGGGGGAACGAGCAGTACTTC
TRBJ2-7 TRBV29-1 . few CSVEDRTSQSSSYEQYF TGCAGCGTTGAAGATCGGACAAGTCAATCGAGCTCCTACGAGCAGTACTTC
TRBJ2-3 TRBV7-2 . . CASSLVGKGTDTQYF TGTGCCAGCAGCTTAGTCGGGAAAGGCACAGATACGCAGTATTTT
TRBJ2-7 TRBV7-9 . . CASSLDADYEQYF TGTGCCAGCAGCTTAGATGCAGACTACGAGCAGTACTTC
TRBJ2-7 TRBV10-3 . . CAISESLPSYNEQYF TGTGCCATCAGTGAGTCCCTACCCTCCTACAATGAGCAGTACTTC
TRBJ2-7 TRBV7-2 . . CASSFEAEFYEQYF TGTGCCAGCAGCTTTGAGGCGGAGTTCTACGAGCAGTACTTC
TRBJ1-1 TRBV5-1 . . CASSPDRMGTEAFF TGCGCCAGCAGCCCCGACAGGATGGGGACTGAAGCTTTCTTT
TRBJ2-1 TRBV11-2 TRBD1 . CASSLVLSQTGSKGDKAKGQFF TGTGCCAGCAGCTTAGTTCTTTCTCAGACAGGGTCAAAGGGGGACAAGGCCAAGGGGCAGTTCTTC
TRBJ2-7 TRBV7-3 TRBD2 few CASSFVAGDEQYF TGTGCCAGCAGCTTCGTAGCGGGAGACGAGCAGTACTTC
TRBJ2-5 TRBV2 . few CASSEHRTPQETQYF TGTGCCAGCAGTGAACACCGGACCCCCCAAGAGACCCAGTACTTC
TRBJ1-1 TRBV29-1 . few CSVLPGQEAFF TGCAGCGTTCTGCCGGGACAAGAAGCTTTCTTT
TRBJ2-3 TRBV9 . few CASSVDRPGDTQYF TGTGCCAGCAGCGTAGATCGCCCCGGAGATACGCAGTATTTT
TRBJ2-7 TRBV6-2/TRBV6-3 . . CASMMTEAYEQYF TGTGCCAGCATGATGACAGAAGCCTACGAGCAGTACTTC
TRBJ2-7 TRBV20-1 TRBD1 many CSAYSRQGLLLEQYF TGCAGTGCTTACTCCCGACAGGGTTTACTTCTCGAGCAGTACTTC
TRBJ2-3 TRBV28 . . CASSRPGTTDTQYF TGTGCCAGCAGCCGACCCGGTACCACAGATACGCAGTATTTT
TRBJ2-3 TRBV10-3 TRBD1 . CAISLTGDGTDTQYF TGTGCCATCAGCCTTACAGGGGACGGAACAGATACGCAGTATTTT
TRBJ2-1 TRBV20-1 . few CSARPWLARGTNEQFF TGCAGTGCTAGACCCTGGCTAGCCAGAGGGACCAATGAGCAGTTCTTC
TRBJ2-7 TRBV4-2 TRBD1 few CASSQAWDSPSEQYF TGTGCCAGCAGCCAAGCGTGGGACAGTCCTTCCGAGCAGTACTTC